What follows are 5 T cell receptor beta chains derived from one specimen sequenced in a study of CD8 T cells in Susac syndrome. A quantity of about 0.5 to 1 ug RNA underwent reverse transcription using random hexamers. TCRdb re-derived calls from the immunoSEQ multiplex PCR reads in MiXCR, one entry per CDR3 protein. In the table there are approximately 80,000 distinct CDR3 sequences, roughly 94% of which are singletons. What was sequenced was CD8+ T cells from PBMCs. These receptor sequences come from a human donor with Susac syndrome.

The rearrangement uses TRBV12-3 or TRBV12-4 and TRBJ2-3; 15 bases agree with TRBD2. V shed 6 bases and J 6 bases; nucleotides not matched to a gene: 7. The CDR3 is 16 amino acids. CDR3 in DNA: TGTGCCAGCAGCCACCTGGGACTAGCGGGGGGTGATACGCAGTATTTT. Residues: CASSHLGLAGGDTQYF.

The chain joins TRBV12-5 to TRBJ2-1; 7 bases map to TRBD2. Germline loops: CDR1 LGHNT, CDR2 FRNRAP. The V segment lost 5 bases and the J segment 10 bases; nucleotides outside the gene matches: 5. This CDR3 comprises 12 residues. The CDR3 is CASGLRGNEQFF. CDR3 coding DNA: TGTGCTAGTGGTCTGCGGGGGAACGAGCAGTTCTTC.

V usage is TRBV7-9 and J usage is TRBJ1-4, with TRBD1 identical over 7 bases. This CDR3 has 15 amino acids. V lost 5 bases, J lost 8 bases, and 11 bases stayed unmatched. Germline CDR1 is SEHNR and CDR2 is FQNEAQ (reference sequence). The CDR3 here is CASSPAEGAGEKLFF. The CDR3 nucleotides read TGTGCCAGCAGCCCCGCCGAGGGGGCAGGGGAAAAACTGTTTTTT.

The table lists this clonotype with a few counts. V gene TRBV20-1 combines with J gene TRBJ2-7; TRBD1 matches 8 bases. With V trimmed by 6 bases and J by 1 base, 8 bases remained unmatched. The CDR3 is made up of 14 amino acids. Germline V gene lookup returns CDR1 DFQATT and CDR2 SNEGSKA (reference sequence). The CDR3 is CSASDRGFSYEQYF. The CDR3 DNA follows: TGCAGTGCATCTGACAGGGGATTTTCCTACGAGCAGTACTTC.

The CDR3 DNA is TGTGCCAGTAGTCCCCGACAGGCTAGCAATCAGCCCCAGCATTTT. It translates to CASSPRQASNQPQHF. The chain uses TRBV19 and TRBJ1-5; D possibly corresponds to TRBD1 (6 bases). V was shortened by 5 bases and J by 0 bases, with 11 bases between the two germline ends. The CDR3 length is 15 residues. Germline CDR1 reads LNHDA; CDR2 reads SQIVND (reference sequence).